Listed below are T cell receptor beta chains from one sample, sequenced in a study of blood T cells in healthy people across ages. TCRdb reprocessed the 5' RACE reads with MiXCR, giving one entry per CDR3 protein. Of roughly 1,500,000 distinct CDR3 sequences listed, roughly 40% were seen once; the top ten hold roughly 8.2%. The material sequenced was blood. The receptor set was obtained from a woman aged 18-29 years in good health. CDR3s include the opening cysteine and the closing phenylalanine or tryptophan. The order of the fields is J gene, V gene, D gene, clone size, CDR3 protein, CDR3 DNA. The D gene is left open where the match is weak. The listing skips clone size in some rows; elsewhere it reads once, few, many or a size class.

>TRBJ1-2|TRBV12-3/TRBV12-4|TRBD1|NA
CASWTGANYGYTF
TGTGCCAGCTGGACAGGAGCAAACTATGGCTACACCTTC
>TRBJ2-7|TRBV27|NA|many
CASSFADSYEQYF
TGTGCCAGCAGTTTTGCGGACAGCTACGAGCAGTACTTC
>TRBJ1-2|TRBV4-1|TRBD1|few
CASSQPDRVGGYTF
TGCGCCAGCAGCCAACCAGACAGGGTCGGTGGCTACACCTTC
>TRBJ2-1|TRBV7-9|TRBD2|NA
CASSVRDYVDNEQFF
TGTGCCAGCAGCGTCCGGGACTATGTCGACAATGAGCAGTTCTTC
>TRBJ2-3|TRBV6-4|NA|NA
CASSDDDSGGADTQYF
TGTGCCAGCAGTGACGACGACTCCGGTGGGGCAGATACGCAGTATTTT
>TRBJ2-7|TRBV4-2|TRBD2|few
CASSQESAASGSYNEQYF
TGTGCCAGCAGCCAAGAATCGGCGGCTAGCGGATCCTACAATGAGCAGTACTTC
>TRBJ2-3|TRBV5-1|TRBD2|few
CASSAGLAAYTDTQYF
TGCGCCAGCAGCGCTGGACTAGCGGCGTACACAGATACGCAGTATTTT
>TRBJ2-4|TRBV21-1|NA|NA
CASSKGLAKNIQYF
TGTGCCAGCAGCAAAGGTCTAGCCAAAAACATTCAGTACTTC
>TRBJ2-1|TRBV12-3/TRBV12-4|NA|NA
CASRLDPSEQFF
TGTGCCAGCAGGCTTGACCCGAGCGAGCAGTTCTTC
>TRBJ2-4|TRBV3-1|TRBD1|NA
CASSPLGTGKNIQYF
TGTGCCAGCAGCCCCCTAGGGACAGGGAAGAACATTCAGTACTTC
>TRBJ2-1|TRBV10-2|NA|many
CASREGLGGDEQFF
TGCGCCAGCAGGGAAGGACTTGGCGGCGATGAGCAGTTCTTC
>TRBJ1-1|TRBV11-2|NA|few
CASSLDRPPNTEAFF
TGTGCCAGCAGCTTAGACCGACCCCCGAACACTGAAGCTTTCTTT
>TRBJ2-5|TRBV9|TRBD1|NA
CASSKLTGGYETQYF
TGTGCCAGCAGCAAACTCACAGGGGGCTACGAGACCCAGTACTTC
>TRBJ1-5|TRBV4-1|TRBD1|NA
CASSQDPDRGVQPQHF
TGCGCCAGCAGCCAAGATCCCGACAGGGGCGTCCAGCCCCAGCATTTT
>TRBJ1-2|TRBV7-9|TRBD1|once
CASSLGQGTTF
TGTGCCAGCAGCTTAGGACAGGGAACCACCTTC
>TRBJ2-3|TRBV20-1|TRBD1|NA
CSATRPGTGSADTQYF
TGCAGTGCTACTCGTCCCGGGACAGGGTCGGCAGATACGCAGTATTTT
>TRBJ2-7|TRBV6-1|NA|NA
CASTEVTYEQYF
TGTGCCAGCACGGAAGTTACCTACGAGCAGTACTTC
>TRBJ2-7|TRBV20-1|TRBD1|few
CSARDRTGGTVEQYF
TGCAGTGCTAGAGACCGCACAGGGGGGACTGTCGAGCAGTACTTC
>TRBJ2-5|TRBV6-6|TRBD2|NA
CASSAGLGNEQYF
TGTGCCAGCAGTGCGGGACTAGGGAATGAGCAGTACTTC
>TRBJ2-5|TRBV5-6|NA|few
CASSWYNEQYF
TGTGCCAGCAGCTGGTACAATGAGCAGTACTTC
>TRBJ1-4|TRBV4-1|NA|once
CASSPEARQLVKLFF
TGCGCCAGCAGCCCGGAAGCCAGGCAGCTGGTCAAACTGTTTTTT
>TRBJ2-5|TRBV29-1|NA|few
CSVVGQIQETRYF
TGCAGCGTTGTCGGGCAGATCCAAGAGACCCGGTACTTC
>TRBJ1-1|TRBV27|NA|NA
CASSVQGPDTEAFF
TGTGCCAGCAGTGTTCAGGGCCCGGACACTGAAGCTTTCTTT
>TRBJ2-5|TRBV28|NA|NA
CASKSSAGDQETQYF
TGTGCCAGCAAAAGTTCAGCGGGTGACCAAGAGACCCAGTACTTC
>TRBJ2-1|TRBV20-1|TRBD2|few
CSARGGNSGLHNEQFF
TGCAGTGCTAGAGGTGGTAATAGCGGGTTACACAATGAGCAGTTCTTC
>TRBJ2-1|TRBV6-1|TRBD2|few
CASSVVTSGGINEQFF
TGTGCCAGCAGTGTCGTGACTAGCGGGGGGATCAATGAGCAGTTCTTC
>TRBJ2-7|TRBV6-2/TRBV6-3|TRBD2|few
CASSGSGGQTYEQYF
TGTGCCAGCAGTGGTAGCGGGGGCCAGACCTACGAGCAGTACTTC
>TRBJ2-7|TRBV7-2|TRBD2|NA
CASSRTSGGQWQYF
TGTGCCAGCAGCCGGACTAGCGGGGGCCAATGGCAGTACTTC
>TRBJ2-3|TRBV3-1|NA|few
CASSQHSTDTQYF
TGTGCCAGCAGCCAACATAGCACAGATACGCAGTATTTT
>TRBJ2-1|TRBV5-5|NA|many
CASSFGPYNEQFF
TGTGCCAGCAGTTTCGGGCCTTACAATGAGCAGTTCTTC
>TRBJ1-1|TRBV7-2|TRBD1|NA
CASSLRGQGFEFGDTEAFF
TGTGCCAGCAGCTTAAGGGGACAGGGATTTGAATTCGGGGACACTGAAGCTTTCTTT
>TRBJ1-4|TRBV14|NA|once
CASSTQGATNEKLFF
TGTGCCAGCAGCACACAGGGAGCTACTAATGAAAAACTGTTTTTT
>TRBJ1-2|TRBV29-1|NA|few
CSVEQGSGVGGYTF
TGCAGCGTTGAACAAGGGTCCGGGGTAGGGGGCTACACCTTC
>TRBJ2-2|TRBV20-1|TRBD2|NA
CSARKGTSGRTGELFF
TGCAGTGCTAGAAAAGGGACTAGCGGGAGAACCGGGGAGCTGTTTTTT
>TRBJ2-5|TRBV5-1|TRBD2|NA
CASSLETSGENEQYF
TGCGCCAGCAGCTTGGAGACTAGCGGGGAGAATGAGCAGTACTTC
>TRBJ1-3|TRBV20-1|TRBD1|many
CSARGDSRIGVSGNTIYF
TGCAGTGCTAGAGGGGACAGTCGGATCGGGGTGTCTGGAAACACCATATATTTT
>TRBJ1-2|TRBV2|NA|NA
CASSNLGGPGYTF
TGTGCCAGCAGCAACCTCGGAGGACCTGGCTACACCTTC
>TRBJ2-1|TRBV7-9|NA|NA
CASSPGGGLHNEQFF
TGTGCCAGCAGCCCTGGCGGAGGTCTCCACAATGAGCAGTTCTTC
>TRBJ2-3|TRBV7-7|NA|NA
CASSLVPPSGSGLSLNTQYF
TGTGCCAGCAGCTTAGTACCCCCTTCCGGGAGCGGTCTCTCACTGAATACGCAGTATTTT
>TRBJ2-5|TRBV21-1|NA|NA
CASSIGCSRGDDNEQYF
TGTGCCAGCAGCATTGGGTGTTCGCGGGGGGATGACAATGAGCAGTACTTC
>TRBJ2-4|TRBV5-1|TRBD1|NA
CASSLEGDRQNKNIQYF
TGCGCCAGCAGCTTGGAGGGGGACAGGCAGAACAAAAACATTCAGTACTTC
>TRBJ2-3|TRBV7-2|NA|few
CASSLRRGPDTQYF
TGTGCCAGCAGCTTACGGCGGGGGCCCGATACGCAGTATTTT
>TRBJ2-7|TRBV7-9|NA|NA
CTSSKYPYEQYF
TGTACCAGCAGCAAGTATCCCTACGAGCAGTACTTC
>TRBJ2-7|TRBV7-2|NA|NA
CAGSRLGGTYNEQYF
TGTGCCGGCAGCCGCCTCGGCGGGACCTACAATGAGCAGTACTTC
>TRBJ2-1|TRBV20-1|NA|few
CSAYGPGGNEQFF
TGCAGTGCTTACGGCCCCGGCGGCAATGAGCAGTTCTTC
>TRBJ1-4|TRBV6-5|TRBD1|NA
CATRFGTANEKLFF
TGTGCCACCCGCTTCGGGACAGCTAATGAAAAACTGTTTTTT
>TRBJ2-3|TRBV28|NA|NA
CASSSFRTTTPGGTDTQYF
TGTGCCAGCAGTTCTTTTCGGACTACAACCCCCGGGGGCACAGATACGCAGTATTTT
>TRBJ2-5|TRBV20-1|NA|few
CSARPSTETQYF
TGCAGTGCTAGACCCTCCACTGAGACCCAGTACTTC